A single sample gave rise to the 31 T cell receptor beta chains below, sequenced in a study of blood T cell repertoires in COVID-19. Libraries were prepared by immunoSEQ multiplex PCR; TCRdb keeps only in-frame clonotypes and omits some of them. The sample records roughly 280,000 clones, around nine tenths being singletons. Material: peripheral blood. These receptors were obtained from a man aged 45-65 years with acute or convalescent COVID-19.

This clone was seen a single time. The chain links TRBV19 to TRBJ2-4, with 9 positions matching TRBD2. The V and J ends lost 1 base and 0 bases, in that order; junction bases with no gene match: 10. CDR3 length: 19 residues. The germline V gene has CDR1 LNHDA and CDR2 SQIVND (reference sequence). CDR3 loop: CASSIAWVGLALAKNIQYF. CDR3 nucleotide sequence: TGTGCCAGTAGTATAGCTTGGGTAGGACTAGCGCTAGCCAAAAACATTCAGTACTTC.

The CDR3: CASSPSRGDNQPQHF. The CDR3 DNA sequence: TGTGCCAGCTCACCCAGCAGGGGCGACAATCAGCCCCAGCATTTT. The chain is built from TRBV18 and TRBJ1-5; D is perhaps TRBD1 (6 bases). The germline V gene has CDR1 KGHSH and CDR2 LQKENI. The CDR3 totals 15 residues. Trimming took off 3 bases at V and 3 bases at J, with 12 bases between the two ends.

The V and J genes are TRBV5-1 and TRBJ2-5, with a possible D match to TRBD2 (5 bases). V was trimmed by 0 bases and J by 4 bases, leaving 7 bases between them. This CDR3 comprises 13 residues. From germline, CDR1 is SGHRS and CDR2 YFSETQ. CDR3 DNA sequence: TGCGCCAGCAGCTTGGAGGCGGGAGAGACCCAGTACTTC. Its translation: CASSLEAGETQYF.

The chain uses TRBV29-1 and TRBJ2-7, with 10 bases identical to TRBD1. Germline CDR1 reads SQVTM; CDR2 reads ANQGSEA. With V trimmed by 7 bases and J by 3 bases, 6 bases remained unmatched. The CDR3 totals 13 residues. The CDR3 region has the DNA TGCAGCGCGACAGGGGGCGAGGGCTACGAGCAGTACTTC. It specifies CSATGGEGYEQYF.

V is TRBV18 and J is TRBJ1-3; D unresolved. Germline CDR1 reads KGHSH; CDR2 reads LQKENI. The V end was cut by 3 bases, the J end by 0 bases, with 9 bases between. The CDR3 extends over 15 amino acids. The CDR3 DNA reads as TGTGCCAGCTCACCCGCATTGAGCTCTGGAAACACCATATATTTT. Translating gives CASSPALSSGNTIYF.

The V gene is TRBV7-3, the J gene TRBJ1-2; 7 bases are a match to TRBD1. Germline V CDR1 and CDR2: SGHTA, FQGTGA. V lost 4 bases to trimming and J lost 4 bases; unmatched junction nucleotides: 3. The CDR3 totals 13 residues. The CDR3 reads CASSSGGSYGYTF. CDR3 in DNA: TGTGCCAGCAGCTCAGGGGGAAGCTATGGCTACACCTTC. Filled out from reference TRBV7-3 and TRBJ1-2, the complete variable domain reads GAGVSQTPSNKVTEKGKYVELRCDPISGHTALYWYRQSLGQGPEFLIYFQGTGAADDSGLPNDRFFAVRPEGSVSTLKIQRTERGDSAVYLCASSSGGSYGYTFGSGTRLTVV.

A few counts support this clone. The chain links TRBV5-1 to TRBJ2-2; tentative D call: TRBD1 (6 bases). Trimming took 0 bases from V and 5 from J, leaving 14 bases between them. From germline, CDR1 is SGHRS and CDR2 YFSETQ. CDR3 length: 16 amino acids. This CDR3 is CASSLAPGGGTGELFF. The CDR3 region has the DNA TGCGCCAGCAGCTTGGCCCCTGGGGGCGGGACCGGGGAGCTGTTTTTT.

CDR3 sequence: CASDLGVRGSPLHF. CDR3 nucleotide sequence: TGTGCCAGCGATCTTGGGGTCCGGGGTTCACCCCTCCACTTT. The rearrangement links TRBV2 to TRBJ1-6; D remains ambiguous. Germline CDR1 reads SNHLY; CDR2 reads FYNNEI. V dropped 8 bases and J dropped 9 bases, with 17 bases sitting between them. This CDR3 spans 14 amino acids.

The J gene is TRBJ1-2, the V gene TRBV10-3; 9 nucleotides line up with TRBD1. The CDR3 is 15 amino acids. V gave up 7 bases and J gave up 3 bases; unmatched junction bases: 9. CDR1 and CDR2 (germline): ENHRY, SYGVKD. CDR3 bases: TGTGCCATCACTCCAAACGACAGGGGGGACTATGGCTACACCTTC. It translates to CAITPNDRGDYGYTF.

This chain joins TRBV10-1 and TRBJ2-5, with a possible D match to TRBD2 (5 bases). The CDR3 has 13 amino acids. Trimming took off 4 bases at V and 5 bases at J, with 11 bases between the two ends. Germline CDR1 reads WNHNN; CDR2 reads SYGVQD (reference sequence). CDR3 DNA sequence: TGCGCCAGCAGTGTGGACTTGTTGGAGACCCAGTACTTC. Residues: CASSVDLLETQYF.

The chain has TRBV6-5 and TRBJ1-6; 9 bases line up with TRBD1. The germline CDR1 and CDR2 sequences are MNHEY and SVGAGI. This CDR3 contains 14 residues. Unmatched junction bases numbered 5, after V lost 6 bases and J lost 8 bases. Here the CDR3 reads CASSRDRVYSPLHF. In DNA, the CDR3 is TGTGCCAGCAGCCGGGACAGGGTGTATTCACCCCTCCACTTT.

The chain recombines TRBV5-4 with TRBJ1-1; 11 bases match TRBD1. Germline assignment: CDR1 SGHNT and CDR2 YYREEE (reference sequence). The CDR3 is 14 residues long. J lost 4 bases, V lost 3 bases, and 2 bases had no gene match. This chain's CDR3 is CASSWDRGSTEAFF. CDR3 DNA: TGTGCCAGCAGCTGGGACAGGGGGTCCACTGAAGCTTTCTTT.

To note about this clone: One junction end disagrees with the germline gene, perhaps due to a read error. This rearrangement joins TRBV2 to TRBJ1-2, with TRBD1 matching over 10 bases. Germline lookup yields CDR1 SNHLY and CDR2 FYNNEI. This CDR3 is 14 amino acids long. The CDR3 nucleotides are TGTGCCAGCAGCGAAGGGGAGACAGGGGGCGGCTACACCTTC. Amino acid sequence: CASSEGETGGGYTF.

The chain uses TRBV19 and TRBJ2-7; weak D call: TRBD2 (6 bases). This CDR3 has 11 residues. Per germline, CDR1 LNHDA and CDR2 SQIVND (reference sequence). Trimming removed 7 bases from V and 7 bases from J, with 11 bases in between. In DNA, the CDR3 is TGTGCCAGTAAAGCGGGCGGAGAGCAGTACTTC. Translated, it gives CASKAGGEQYF.

The chain combines TRBV4-2 with TRBJ1-5; D is perhaps TRBD1 (5 bases). This CDR3 region has 16 residues. The V end lost 4 bases, the J end lost 5 bases, and 18 bases lay between the germline ends. CDR1 is LGHNA, CDR2 YNFKEQ, per germline. The CDR3 is CASSPFHGGVDQPQHF. The CDR3 DNA is TGTGCCAGCAGCCCATTTCACGGGGGGGTGGATCAGCCCCAGCATTTT.

This rearrangement joins TRBV12-2 to TRBJ1-6; TRBD1 was called by the table and not checked on the DNA. TRBV12-2 is a listed pseudogene. The CDR3 runs 17 residues. CDR3 nucleotide sequence: TGTGCAAGTCGCTTAGCTCATGACAGGACCCAAAATTCACCCCTCCACTTT. This codes for CASRLAHDRTQNSPLHF.

The chain has TRBV3-1 (or the pseudogene TRBV3-2) and TRBJ2-3, with TRBD2 identical over 11 bases. Unmatched junction bases numbered 11, after V lost 4 bases and J lost 2 bases. CDR1 and CDR2 (germline): LGHDT, YNNKEL (reference sequence). The CDR3 spans 18 residues. CDR3 sequence: CASSPTSLAGGTTDTQYF. The CDR3 DNA is TGTGCCAGCAGCCCGACCTCCCTAGCGGGGGGTACCACAGATACGCAGTATTTT.

V gene TRBV27 combines with J gene TRBJ1-5; D is possibly TRBD1 (5 bases). This CDR3 has 14 amino acids. CDR1 and CDR2 (germline): MNHEY, SMNVEV (reference sequence). Trimming left V 6 bases short and J 6 bases short, with 15 bases between. In nucleotides, the CDR3 is TGTGCCAGCAGCCTACCCGGGGGTGGTCAGCCCCAGCATTTT. As protein: CASSLPGGGQPQHF.

This clone was seen more than once but under ten times. The V call is TRBV30, the J call TRBJ1-2; perhaps TRBD1 as D (5 bases). V was cut by 0 bases and J by 4 bases, with 12 bases left in between. Germline V lookup: CDR1 GTSNPN, CDR2 SVGIG (reference sequence). The CDR3 has 14 amino acids. Here the CDR3 DNA reads TGTGCCTGGAGTGTAGGAGGGGATGTCTATGGCTACACCTTC. The encoded protein is CAWSVGGDVYGYTF.

A single count supports this clone. V gene TRBV18 combines with J gene TRBJ2-7, with D tentatively TRBD1 (6 bases). The CDR3 consists of 13 residues. Deletions cut 4 bases from V and 5 bases from J, with 12 bases between. Germline V gene sequence: CDR1 KGHSH, CDR2 LQKENI. The CDR3 DNA sequence: TGTGCCAGCTCACTCACAGGGTCCAACGAGCAGTACTTC. It yields the protein CASSLTGSNEQYF.

The V and J genes are TRBV20-1 and TRBJ1-5; D gene ambiguous. This CDR3 is 14 amino acids long. V was clipped by 3 bases and J by 10 bases, with 19 bases between them. CDR1 DFQATT and CDR2 SNEGSKA come from the germline V gene (reference sequence). Written as DNA, the CDR3 is TGCAGTGCTAGTCAGTCCCGGGCAGGAGGTCCCCAGCATTTT. Its protein is CSASQSRAGGPQHF.

The chain links TRBV5-8 to TRBJ1-1, with 8 positions matching TRBD1. With V trimmed by 0 bases and J by 10 bases, 2 bases remained unmatched. The CDR3 spans 12 residues. Germline assignment: CDR1 SGHTS and CDR2 YDEGEE. The DNA of the CDR3 is TGTGCCAGCAGCTTGGTTGGGACAGGAGCTTTCTTT. Protein sequence: CASSLVGTGAFF. Filled out from reference TRBV5-8 and TRBJ1-1, the complete variable domain reads EAGVTQSPTHLIKTRGQQATLRCSPISGHTSVYWYQQALGLGLQFLLWYDEGEERNRGNFPPRFSGRQFPNYSSELNVNALELEDSALYLCASSLVGTGAFFGQGTRLTVV.

The rearrangement links TRBV5-6 to TRBJ1-6; TRBD1 agrees at 10 bases. Unmatched junction bases numbered 3, after V lost 5 bases and J lost 10 bases. The CDR3 totals 13 residues. Germline values: CDR1 SGHDT, CDR2 YYEEEE. The CDR3 region is CASRTGGSSPLHF. CDR3 nucleotides: TGTGCCAGCAGGACAGGGGGCTCCTCACCCCTCCACTTT.

This sequence joins TRBV6-5 and TRBJ1-1; TRBD1 agrees at 7 bases. With 5 bases clipped from V and 1 base from J, the junction kept 4 bases outside the gene matches. The CDR3 is made up of 14 amino acids. CDR1 MNHEY and CDR2 SVGAGI come from the germline V gene. This CDR3 is CASSPDRANTEAFF. CDR3 coding DNA: TGTGCCAGCAGTCCCGACAGGGCGAACACTGAAGCTTTCTTT.

The chain couples TRBV7-2 to TRBJ1-6, with TRBD1 matching 9 bases. CDR3 length: 19 amino acids. Trimming took 2 bases from V and 3 from J; bases not matched to a gene: 11. CDR1 is SGHTA, CDR2 FQGNSA, per germline. CDR3 nucleotide sequence: TGTGCCAGCAGCTTACCGGGACAGGGAGGGGACTTCTATAATTCACCCCTCCACTTT. It specifies CASSLPGQGGDFYNSPLHF.

The rearrangement links TRBV13 to TRBJ2-1, with 8 bases aligning to TRBD2. CDR3 length: 15 residues. J lost 0 bases, V lost 5 bases, and 3 bases had no gene match. Germline V gives CDR1 PRHDT, CDR2 FYEKMQ (reference sequence). In nucleotides, the CDR3 is TGTGCCAGCAGCCCTAGCGGGCTCTCCTACAATGAGCAGTTCTTC. Residues: CASSPSGLSYNEQFF.

V and J are TRBV2 and TRBJ1-2; 9 bases are shared with TRBD1. The V gene end was trimmed by 4 bases and the J gene end by 8 bases; junction bases not matched to a gene: 8. This CDR3 has 14 amino acids. The germline V gene has CDR1 SNHLY and CDR2 FYNNEI. The CDR3 protein is CASSGLTGGDGYTF. CDR3 sequence (DNA): TGTGCCAGCAGTGGCCTAACAGGGGGCGACGGCTACACCTTC.

The chain combines TRBV3-1 (or the pseudogene TRBV3-2) with TRBJ1-3, with D possibly being TRBD1 (5 bases). Trimming shortened V by 5 bases and J by 2 bases, and 19 bases separated the two germline ends. The CDR3 sequence is 17 residues long. Germline CDR1 and CDR2: LGHDT and YNNKEL (reference sequence). Here the CDR3 DNA reads TGTGCCAGCAGCAACCGGGGGGAATTCTCCCCTGGAAACACCATATATTTT. Its translation: CASSNRGEFSPGNTIYF.

This chain joins TRBV7-2 and TRBJ2-4, with D possibly matching TRBD1 (6 bases). V was pared by 5 bases and J by 5 bases, with 10 bases between. CDR1 and CDR2 (germline): SGHTA, FQGNSA. This CDR3 region has 13 residues. Here the CDR3 DNA reads TGTGCCAGCAGCGCCCGGACAGAAAACATTCAGTACTTC. Amino acids: CASSARTENIQYF. Filled out from reference TRBV7-2 and TRBJ2-4, the complete variable domain reads GAGVSQSPSNKVTEKGKDVELRCDPISGHTALYWYRQSLGQGLEFLIYFQGNSAPDKSGLPSDRFSAERTGGSVSTLTIQRTQQEDSAVYLCASSARTENIQYFGAGTRLSVL.

The chain recombines TRBV19 with TRBJ2-3, with TRBD1 as a possible D gene (6 bases). The V end was cut by 6 bases, the J end by 0 bases, with 16 bases between. The CDR3 totals 16 residues. Germline assignment: CDR1 LNHDA and CDR2 SQIVND (reference sequence). The CDR3 sequence is CASSLTWTVSTDTQYF. The DNA for the CDR3 is TGTGCCAGTAGCCTCACATGGACAGTAAGCACAGATACGCAGTATTTT.

The rearrangement links TRBV28 to TRBJ2-5, with TRBD2 as a possible D gene (5 bases). Germline assignment: CDR1 MDHEN and CDR2 SYDVKM. This CDR3 region has 11 residues. V lost 6 bases to trimming and J lost 5 bases, with 7 bases between them. The chain's CDR3 is CASSPGETQYF. CDR3 DNA sequence: TGTGCCAGCAGCCCGGGGGAGACCCAGTACTTC.